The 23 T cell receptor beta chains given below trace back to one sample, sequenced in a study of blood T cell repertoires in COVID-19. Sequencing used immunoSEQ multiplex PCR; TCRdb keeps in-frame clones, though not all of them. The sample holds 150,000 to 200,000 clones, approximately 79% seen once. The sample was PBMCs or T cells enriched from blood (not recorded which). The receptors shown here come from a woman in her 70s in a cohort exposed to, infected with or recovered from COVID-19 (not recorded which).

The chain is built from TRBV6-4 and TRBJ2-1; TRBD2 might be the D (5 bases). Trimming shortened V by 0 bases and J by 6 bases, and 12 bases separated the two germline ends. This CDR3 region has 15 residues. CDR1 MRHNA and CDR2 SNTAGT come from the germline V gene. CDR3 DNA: TGTGCCAGCAGTGACTCGGCGGGTTCGGCCAATGAGCAGTTCTTC. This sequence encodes CASSDSAGSANEQFF.

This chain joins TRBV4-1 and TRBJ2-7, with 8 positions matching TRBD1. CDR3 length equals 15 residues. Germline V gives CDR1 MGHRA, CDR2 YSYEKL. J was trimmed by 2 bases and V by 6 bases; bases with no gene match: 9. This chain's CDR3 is CASRFGQGFPYEQYF. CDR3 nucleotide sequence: TGCGCCAGCAGATTTGGACAGGGCTTCCCCTACGAGCAGTACTTC.

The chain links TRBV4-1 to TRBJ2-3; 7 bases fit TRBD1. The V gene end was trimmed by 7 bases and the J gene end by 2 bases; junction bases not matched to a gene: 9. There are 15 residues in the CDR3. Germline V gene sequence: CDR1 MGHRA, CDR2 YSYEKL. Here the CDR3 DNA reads TGCGCCAGCAAGCGTTCACAGGGGCCCACAGATACGCAGTATTTT. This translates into CASKRSQGPTDTQYF.

The CDR3: CASSLVLAGGYEQYF. CDR3 sequence (DNA): TGCGCCAGCAGCTTGGTTTTAGCGGGAGGCTACGAGCAGTACTTC. The chain has TRBV5-1 and TRBJ2-7; the match to TRBD2 covers 10 bases. J lost 3 bases, V lost 0 bases, and 3 bases had no gene match. The length of the CDR3 is 15 residues. The germline CDR1 and CDR2 sequences are SGHRS and YFSETQ.

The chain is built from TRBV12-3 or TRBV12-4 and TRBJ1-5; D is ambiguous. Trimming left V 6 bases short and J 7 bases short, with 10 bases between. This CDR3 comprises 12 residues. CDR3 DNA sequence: TGTGCCAGCAGGCAACAATACCAGCCCCAGCATTTT. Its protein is CASRQQYQPQHF.

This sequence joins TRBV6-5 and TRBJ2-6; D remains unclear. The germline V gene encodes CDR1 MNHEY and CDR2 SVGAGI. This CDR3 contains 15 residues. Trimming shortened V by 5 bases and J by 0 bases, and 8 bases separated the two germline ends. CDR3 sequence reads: CASSLAGSGANVLTF. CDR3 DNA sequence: TGTGCCAGCAGTCTCGCCGGCTCTGGGGCCAACGTCCTGACTTTC.

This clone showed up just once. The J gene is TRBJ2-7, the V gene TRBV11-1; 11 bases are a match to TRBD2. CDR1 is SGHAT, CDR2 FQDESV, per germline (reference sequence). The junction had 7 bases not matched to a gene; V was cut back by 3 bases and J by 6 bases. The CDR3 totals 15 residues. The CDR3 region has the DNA TGTGCCAGCAGCTTGAATCGACTAGCGGGACGCGAGCAGTACTTC. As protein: CASSLNRLAGREQYF.

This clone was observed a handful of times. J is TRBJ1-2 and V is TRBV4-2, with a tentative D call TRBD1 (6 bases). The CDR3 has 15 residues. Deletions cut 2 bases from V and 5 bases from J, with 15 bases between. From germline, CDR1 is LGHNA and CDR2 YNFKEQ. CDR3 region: CASSQQSGGEYGYTF. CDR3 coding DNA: TGTGCCAGCAGCCAACAAAGCGGGGGCGAGTATGGCTACACCTTC.

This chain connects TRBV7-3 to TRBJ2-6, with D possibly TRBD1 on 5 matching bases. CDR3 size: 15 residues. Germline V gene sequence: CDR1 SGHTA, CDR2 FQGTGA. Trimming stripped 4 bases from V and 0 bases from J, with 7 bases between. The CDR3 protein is CASSSGLSGANVLTF. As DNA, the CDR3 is TGTGCCAGCAGCTCAGGGCTCTCTGGGGCCAACGTCCTGACTTTC.

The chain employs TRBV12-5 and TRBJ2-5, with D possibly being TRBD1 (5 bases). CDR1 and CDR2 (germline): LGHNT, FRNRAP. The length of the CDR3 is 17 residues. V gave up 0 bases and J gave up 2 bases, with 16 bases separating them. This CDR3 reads CASGLVSGRTIQETQYF. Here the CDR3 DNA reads TGTGCTAGTGGTTTGGTTTCCGGCAGGACAATACAAGAGACCCAGTACTTC.

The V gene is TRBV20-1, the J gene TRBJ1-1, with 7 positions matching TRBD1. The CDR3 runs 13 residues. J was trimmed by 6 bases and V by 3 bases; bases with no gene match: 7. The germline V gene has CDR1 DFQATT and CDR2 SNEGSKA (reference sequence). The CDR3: CSASQGVKAEAFF. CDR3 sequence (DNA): TGCAGTGCTAGTCAGGGGGTGAAAGCTGAAGCTTTCTTT.

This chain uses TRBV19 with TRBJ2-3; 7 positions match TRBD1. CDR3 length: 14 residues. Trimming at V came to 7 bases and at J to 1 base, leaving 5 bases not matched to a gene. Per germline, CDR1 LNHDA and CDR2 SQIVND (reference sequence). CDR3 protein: CASTRQGGTDTQYF. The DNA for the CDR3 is TGTGCCAGTACCAGACAGGGCGGCACAGATACGCAGTATTTT. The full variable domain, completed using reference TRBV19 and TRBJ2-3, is DGGITQSPKYLFRKEGQNVTLSCEQNLNHDAMYWYRQDPGQGLRLIYYSQIVNDFQKGDIAEGYSVSREKKESFPLTVTSAQKNPTAFYLCASTRQGGTDTQYFGPGTRLTVL.

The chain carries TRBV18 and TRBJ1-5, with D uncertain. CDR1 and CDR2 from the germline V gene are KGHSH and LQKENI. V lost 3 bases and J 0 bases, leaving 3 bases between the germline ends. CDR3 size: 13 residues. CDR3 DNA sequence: TGTGCCAGCTCACCCGGTAGCAATCAGCCCCAGCATTTT. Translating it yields CASSPGSNQPQHF. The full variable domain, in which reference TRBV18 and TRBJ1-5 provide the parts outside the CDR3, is NAGVMQNPRHLVRRRGQEARLRCSPMKGHSHVYWYRQLPEEGLKFMVYLQKENIIDESGMPKERFSAEFPKEGPSILRIQQVVRGDSAAYFCASSPGSNQPQHFGDGTRLSIL.

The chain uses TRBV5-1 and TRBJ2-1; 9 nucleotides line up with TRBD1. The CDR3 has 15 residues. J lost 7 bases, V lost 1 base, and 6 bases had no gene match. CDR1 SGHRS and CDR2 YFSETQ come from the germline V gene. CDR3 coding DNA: TGCGCCAGCAGCTTGCGAGGGACAGGGAAAAATGAGCAGTTCTTC. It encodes CASSLRGTGKNEQFF.

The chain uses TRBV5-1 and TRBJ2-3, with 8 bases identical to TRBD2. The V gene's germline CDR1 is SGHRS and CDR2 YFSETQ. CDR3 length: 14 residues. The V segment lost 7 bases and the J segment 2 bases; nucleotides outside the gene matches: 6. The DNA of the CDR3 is TGCGCCAGCGGCGGGGGGTCCTCCACAGATACGCAGTATTTT. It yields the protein CASGGGSSTDTQYF.

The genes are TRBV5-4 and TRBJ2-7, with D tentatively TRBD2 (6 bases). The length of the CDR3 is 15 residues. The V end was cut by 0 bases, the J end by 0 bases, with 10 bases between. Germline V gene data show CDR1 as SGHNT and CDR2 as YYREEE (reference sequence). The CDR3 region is CASSLGRGSSYEQYF. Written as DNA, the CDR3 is TGTGCCAGCAGCTTGGGTCGGGGGAGCTCCTACGAGCAGTACTTC.

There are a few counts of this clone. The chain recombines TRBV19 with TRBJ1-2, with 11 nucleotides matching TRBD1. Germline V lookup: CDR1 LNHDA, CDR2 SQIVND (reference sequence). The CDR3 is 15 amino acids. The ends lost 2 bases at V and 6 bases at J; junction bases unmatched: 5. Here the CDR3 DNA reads TGTGCCAGTAGTATAACCCGGACAGGGGGCGATGGCTACACCTTC. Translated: CASSITRTGGDGYTF.

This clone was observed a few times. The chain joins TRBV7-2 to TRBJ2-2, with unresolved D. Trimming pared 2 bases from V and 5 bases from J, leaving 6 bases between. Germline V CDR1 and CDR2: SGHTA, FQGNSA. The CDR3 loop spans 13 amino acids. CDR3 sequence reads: CASSLLKTGELFF. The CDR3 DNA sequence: TGTGCCAGCAGCTTACTAAAAACCGGGGAGCTGTTTTTT.

The CDR3 nucleotides read TGTGCCAGCAGCCAAGGACCCCAGGCTCAAGAGACCCAGTACTTC. This translates into CASSQGPQAQETQYF. This chain connects TRBV3-1 (or the pseudogene TRBV3-2) to TRBJ2-5; D not certain. V was trimmed by 1 base and J by 2 bases, leaving 11 bases between them. CDR3 size: 15 residues. The germline gives CDR1 LGHDT, CDR2 YNNKEL (reference sequence).

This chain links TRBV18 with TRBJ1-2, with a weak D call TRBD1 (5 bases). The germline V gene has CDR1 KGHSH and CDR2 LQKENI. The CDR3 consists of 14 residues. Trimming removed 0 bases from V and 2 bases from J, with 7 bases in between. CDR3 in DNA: TGTGCCAGCTCACCACCGGCAGGGAACTATGGCTACACCTTC. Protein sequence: CASSPPAGNYGYTF.

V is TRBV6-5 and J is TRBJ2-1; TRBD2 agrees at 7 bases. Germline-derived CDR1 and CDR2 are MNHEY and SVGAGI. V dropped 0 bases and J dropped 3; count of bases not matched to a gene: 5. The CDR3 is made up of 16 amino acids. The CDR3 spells CASSYSDLADYNEQFF. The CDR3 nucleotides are TGTGCCAGCAGTTACTCCGACCTAGCGGACTACAATGAGCAGTTCTTC.

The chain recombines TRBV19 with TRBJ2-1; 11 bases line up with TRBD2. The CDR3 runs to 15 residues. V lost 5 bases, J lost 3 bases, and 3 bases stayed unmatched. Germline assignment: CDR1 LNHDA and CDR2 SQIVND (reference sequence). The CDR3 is CASSGGLAVYNEQFF. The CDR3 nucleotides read TGTGCCAGTAGTGGGGGACTAGCGGTCTACAATGAGCAGTTCTTC.

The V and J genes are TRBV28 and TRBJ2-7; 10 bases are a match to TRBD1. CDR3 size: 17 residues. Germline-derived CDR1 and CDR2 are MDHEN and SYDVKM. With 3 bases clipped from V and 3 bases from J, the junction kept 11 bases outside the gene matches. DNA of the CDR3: TGTGCCAGCAGTTTTATTGCGTACGGGACAGGGGACTACGAGCAGTACTTC. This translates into CASSFIAYGTGDYEQYF. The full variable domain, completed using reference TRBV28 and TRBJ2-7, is DVKVTQSSRYLVKRTGEKVFLECVQDMDHENMFWYRQDPGLGLRLIYFSYDVKMKEKGDIPEGYSVSREKKERFSLILESASTNQTSMYLCASSFIAYGTGDYEQYFGPGTRLTVT.